This T cell receptor (beta chain) originates from a study of blood T cell repertoires in COVID-19. Overall study context: Nucleic acid was either cDNA or gDNA, and it came from T cells, B-cell-depleted T cells, or PBMCs.

Germline CDR1 LNHDA, CDR2 SQIVND (reference sequence). The CDR3 contains 16 residues. Trimming removed 6 bases from V and 2 bases from J, with 17 bases in between. Only in-frame clones appear in the TCRdb table, and some are missing; sequencing was by immunoSEQ multiplex PCR. The sample has 110,000 to 150,000 clones, around 73% seen once. Living in roughly 23 US areas, the participants were between roughly 18 and 89 years of age. Cohort assignment relied on participant-reported clinical history. The chain links TRBV19 to TRBJ2-1; no clear D. This clonotype was obtained from a woman in her fifties or sixties who had recovered from COVID-19. The sample comprised PBMCs or T cells enriched from blood (not recorded which). CDR3 residues: CASSITPPRAYNEQFF. The CDR3 coding sequence is TGTGCCAGTAGCATAACTCCGCCCCGAGCCTACAATGAGCAGTTCTTC.